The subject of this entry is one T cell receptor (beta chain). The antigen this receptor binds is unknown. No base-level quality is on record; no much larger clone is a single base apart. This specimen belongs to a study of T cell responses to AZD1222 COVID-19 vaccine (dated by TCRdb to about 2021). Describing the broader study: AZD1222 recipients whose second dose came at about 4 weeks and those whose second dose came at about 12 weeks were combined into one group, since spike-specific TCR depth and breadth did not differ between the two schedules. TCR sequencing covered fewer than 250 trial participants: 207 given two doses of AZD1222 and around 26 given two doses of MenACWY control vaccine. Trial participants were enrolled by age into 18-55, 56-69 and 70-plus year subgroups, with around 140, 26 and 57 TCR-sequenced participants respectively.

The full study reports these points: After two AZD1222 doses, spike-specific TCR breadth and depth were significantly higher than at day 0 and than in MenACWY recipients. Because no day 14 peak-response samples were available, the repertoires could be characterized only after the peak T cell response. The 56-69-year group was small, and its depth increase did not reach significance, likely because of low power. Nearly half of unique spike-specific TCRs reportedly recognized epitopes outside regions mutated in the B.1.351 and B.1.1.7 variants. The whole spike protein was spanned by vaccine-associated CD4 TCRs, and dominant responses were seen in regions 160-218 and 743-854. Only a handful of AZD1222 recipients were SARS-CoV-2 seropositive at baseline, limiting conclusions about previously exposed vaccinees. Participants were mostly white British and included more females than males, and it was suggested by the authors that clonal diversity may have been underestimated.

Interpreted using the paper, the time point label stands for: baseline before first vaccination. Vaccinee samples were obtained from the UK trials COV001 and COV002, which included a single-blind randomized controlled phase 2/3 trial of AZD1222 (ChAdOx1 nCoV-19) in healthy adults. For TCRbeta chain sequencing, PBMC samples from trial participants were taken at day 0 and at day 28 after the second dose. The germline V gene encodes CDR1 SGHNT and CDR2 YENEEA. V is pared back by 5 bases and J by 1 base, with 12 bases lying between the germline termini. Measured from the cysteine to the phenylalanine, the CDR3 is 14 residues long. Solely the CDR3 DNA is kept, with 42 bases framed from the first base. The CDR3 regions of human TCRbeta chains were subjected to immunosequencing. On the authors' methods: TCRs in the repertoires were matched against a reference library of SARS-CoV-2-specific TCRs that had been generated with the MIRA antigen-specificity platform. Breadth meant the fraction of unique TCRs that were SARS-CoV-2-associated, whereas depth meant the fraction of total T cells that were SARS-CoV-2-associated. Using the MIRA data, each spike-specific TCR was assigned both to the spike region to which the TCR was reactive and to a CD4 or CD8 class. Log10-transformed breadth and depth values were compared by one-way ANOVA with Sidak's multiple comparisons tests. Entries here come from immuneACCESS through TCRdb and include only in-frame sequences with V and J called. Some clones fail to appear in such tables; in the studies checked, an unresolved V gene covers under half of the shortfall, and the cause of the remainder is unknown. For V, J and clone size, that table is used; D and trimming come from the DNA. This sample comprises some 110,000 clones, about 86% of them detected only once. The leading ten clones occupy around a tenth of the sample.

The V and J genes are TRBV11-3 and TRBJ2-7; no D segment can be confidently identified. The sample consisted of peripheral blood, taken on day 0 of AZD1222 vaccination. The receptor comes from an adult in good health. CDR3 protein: CASSPFGNSYEQYF. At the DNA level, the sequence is TGTGCCAGCAGCCCTTTCGGAAATTCCTACGAGCAGTACTTC.